This TCR beta chain emerged from a study of T cell repertoires in cytomegalovirus infection. About the research overall: Based on public TCR beta signatures, there were indications of CMV infection and of a matching HLA type. Study observations and caveats: Carriers of CMV plus the relevant HLA were identified by cumulative public TCR beta family frequency.

The CDR3 consists of 13 residues. V lost 8 bases and J 3 bases, leaving 14 bases between the germline ends. Germline CDR1 is MNHEY and CDR2 is SMNVEV (reference sequence). MiXCR, run by TCRdb on the reads, gives a single entry per CDR3 protein. The repertoire includes roughly 920,000 distinct CDR3 sequences, about a third of them detected once, and over 12% sits in the top ten. Regarding this clonotype: What it recognizes is unknown.

The sample was cultured CD8+ T cells from PBMCs, taken from culture after CMV antigen stimulation. The chain recombines TRBV27 with TRBJ2-7; the D gene is possibly TRBD1 (6 bases). The receptor was isolated from a human donor in good health (CMV status not recorded). Some clones in this sample may be carry-over from other donors' samples. The CDR3 here is CASASGQIYEQYF. CDR3 bases: TGTGCCAGCGCCTCGGGACAAATCTACGAGCAGTACTTC.